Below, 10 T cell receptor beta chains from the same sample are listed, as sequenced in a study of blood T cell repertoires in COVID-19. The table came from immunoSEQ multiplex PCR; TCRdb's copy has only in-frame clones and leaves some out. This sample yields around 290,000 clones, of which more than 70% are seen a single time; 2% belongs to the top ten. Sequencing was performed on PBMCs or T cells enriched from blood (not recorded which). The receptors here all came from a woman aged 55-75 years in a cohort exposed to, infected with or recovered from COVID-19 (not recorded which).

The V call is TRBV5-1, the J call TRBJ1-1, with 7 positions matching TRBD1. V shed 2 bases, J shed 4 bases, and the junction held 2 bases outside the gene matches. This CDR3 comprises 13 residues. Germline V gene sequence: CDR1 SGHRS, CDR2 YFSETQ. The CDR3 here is CASSLQGTTEAFF. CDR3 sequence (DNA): TGCGCCAGCAGCTTACAGGGGACCACTGAAGCTTTCTTT. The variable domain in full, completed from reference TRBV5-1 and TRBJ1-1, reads KAGVTQTPRYLIKTRGQQVTLSCSPISGHRSVSWYQQTPGQGLQFLFEYFSETQRNKGNFPGRFSGRQFSNSRSEMNVSTLELGDSALYLCASSLQGTTEAFFGQGTRLTVV.

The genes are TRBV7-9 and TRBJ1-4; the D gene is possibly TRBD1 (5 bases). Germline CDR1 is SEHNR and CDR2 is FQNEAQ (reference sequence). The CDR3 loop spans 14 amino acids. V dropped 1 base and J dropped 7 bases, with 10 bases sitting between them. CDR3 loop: CASSLGPGSEKLFF. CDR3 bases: TGTGCCAGCAGCTTAGGCCCAGGGTCTGAAAAACTGTTTTTT.

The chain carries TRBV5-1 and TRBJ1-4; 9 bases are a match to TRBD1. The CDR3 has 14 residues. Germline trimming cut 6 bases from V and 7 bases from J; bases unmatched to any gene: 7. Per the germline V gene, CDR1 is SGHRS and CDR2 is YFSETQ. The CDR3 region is CASKDGQGPEKLFF. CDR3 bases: TGCGCCAGCAAAGATGGACAGGGGCCTGAAAAACTGTTTTTT.

The CDR3 DNA follows: TGTGCCAGTAGTATGTCAGGGTCCCTCAATCAGCCCCAGCATTTT. Protein product: CASSMSGSLNQPQHF. The rearrangement uses TRBV19 and TRBJ1-5; tentatively, D is TRBD1 (5 bases). The CDR3 contains 15 residues. Germline V gene data show CDR1 as LNHDA and CDR2 as SQIVND (reference sequence). V lost 3 bases and J 3 bases, leaving 12 bases between the germline ends.

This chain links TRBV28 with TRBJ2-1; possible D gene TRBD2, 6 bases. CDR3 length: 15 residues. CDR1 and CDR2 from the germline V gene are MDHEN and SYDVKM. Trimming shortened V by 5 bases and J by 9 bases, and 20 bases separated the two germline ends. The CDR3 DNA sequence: TGTGCCAGCAGTCCGGTGGCAGGAAGGGAGGTTGAGCAGTTCTTC. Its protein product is CASSPVAGREVEQFF.

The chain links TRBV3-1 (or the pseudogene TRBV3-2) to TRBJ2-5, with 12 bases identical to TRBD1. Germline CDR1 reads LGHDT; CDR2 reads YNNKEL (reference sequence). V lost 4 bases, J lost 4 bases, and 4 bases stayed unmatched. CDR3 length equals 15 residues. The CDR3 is CASSPGTGGRETQYF. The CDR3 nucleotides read TGTGCCAGCAGCCCAGGGACAGGGGGCAGAGAGACCCAGTACTTC.

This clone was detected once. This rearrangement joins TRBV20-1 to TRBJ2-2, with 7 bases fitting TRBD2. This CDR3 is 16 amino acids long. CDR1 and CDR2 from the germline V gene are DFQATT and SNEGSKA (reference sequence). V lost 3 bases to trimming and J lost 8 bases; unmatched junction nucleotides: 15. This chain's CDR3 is CSASFHTGLPMGELFF. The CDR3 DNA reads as TGCAGTGCTAGTTTCCACACGGGACTACCTATGGGGGAGCTGTTTTTT.

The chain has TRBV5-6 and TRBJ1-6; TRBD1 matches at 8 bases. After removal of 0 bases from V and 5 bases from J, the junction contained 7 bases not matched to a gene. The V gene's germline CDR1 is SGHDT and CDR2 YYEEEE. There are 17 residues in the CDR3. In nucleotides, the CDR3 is TGTGCCAGCAGCTTGGTAGGTCAGGGGGCCGATAATTCACCCCTCCACTTT. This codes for CASSLVGQGADNSPLHF.

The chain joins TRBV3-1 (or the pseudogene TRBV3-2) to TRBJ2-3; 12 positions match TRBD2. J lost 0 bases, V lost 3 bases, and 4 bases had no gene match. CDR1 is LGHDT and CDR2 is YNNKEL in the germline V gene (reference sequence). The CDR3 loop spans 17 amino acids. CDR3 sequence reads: CASSQMGTSGSTDTQYF. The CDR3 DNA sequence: TGTGCCAGCAGCCAGATGGGGACTAGCGGGAGCACAGATACGCAGTATTTT.

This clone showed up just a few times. CDR3 sequence reads: CASSLQQVQETQYF. DNA of the CDR3: TGTGCCAGCAGTTTACAACAGGTACAAGAGACCCAGTACTTC. The V and J genes are TRBV2 and TRBJ2-5, with D maybe TRBD1 (5 bases). There are 14 residues in the CDR3. Germline values: CDR1 SNHLY, CDR2 FYNNEI. V lost 5 bases to trimming and J lost 2 bases, with 12 bases between them.